The 22 T cell receptor beta chains given below trace back to one sample, sequenced in a study of blood T cell repertoires in COVID-19. Here immunoSEQ multiplex PCR was the method, and the copy in TCRdb shows in-frame clones only, minus some. The sample lists more than 200,000 clones; around 84% were seen once. The sequencing sample was made of peripheral blood. The receptors come from an elderly man with acute or convalescent COVID-19.

This rearrangement joins TRBV5-4 to TRBJ2-5; tentative D call: TRBD1 (6 bases). The CDR3 contains 13 residues. Trimming shortened V by 5 bases and J by 0 bases, and 8 bases separated the two germline ends. The germline gives CDR1 SGHNT, CDR2 YYREEE (reference sequence). The CDR3 sequence is CASSRDNQETQYF. The CDR3 DNA is TGTGCCAGCAGTAGGGACAACCAAGAGACCCAGTACTTC.

The chain combines TRBV5-1 with TRBJ2-1; no clear D gene. V lost 0 bases, J lost 0 bases, and 10 bases lay in between. Germline CDR1 SGHRS, CDR2 YFSETQ. The CDR3 covers 16 residues. CDR3 DNA: TGCGCCAGCAGCTTGGACGGGTGGAGCTCCTACAATGAGCAGTTCTTC. It translates to CASSLDGWSSYNEQFF.

The chain uses TRBV7-2 and TRBJ2-2, with 7 bases fitting TRBD2. This CDR3 is 17 amino acids long. In germline, CDR1 is SGHTA, CDR2 FQGNSA. V shed 5 bases, J shed 5 bases, and the junction held 14 bases outside the gene matches. CDR3 amino acids: CASSPTLGREKTGELFF. As DNA, the CDR3 is TGTGCCAGCAGCCCCACTCTCGGGCGGGAGAAGACCGGGGAGCTGTTTTTT.

V usage is TRBV4-1 and J usage is TRBJ2-3; 8 bases are a match to TRBD2. This CDR3 has 16 amino acids. Germline assignment: CDR1 MGHRA and CDR2 YSYEKL. The V gene end was trimmed by 0 bases and the J gene end by 0 bases; junction bases not matched to a gene: 2. CDR3 sequence (DNA): TGCGCCAGCAGCCAAGATCCTAGCGGGAGCACAGATACGCAGTATTTT. It yields the protein CASSQDPSGSTDTQYF.

This clone was seen just once. The gene calls are TRBV19 and TRBJ1-1, with D maybe TRBD1 (5 bases). There are 13 residues in the CDR3. CDR1 and CDR2 from the germline V gene are LNHDA and SQIVND (reference sequence). The germline V and J ends were trimmed by 6 bases and 7 bases, with 15 bases remaining between them. Here the CDR3 DNA reads TGTGCCAGTAGAAGGGGACTCGACGTTGAAGCTTTCTTT. This translates into CASRRGLDVEAFF.

This clone appeared a single time. The chain recombines TRBV19 with TRBJ2-7; D is perhaps TRBD2 (6 bases). The V gene lost 1 base and the J gene lost 6 bases, with 10 bases spanning the gap. The germline CDR1 and CDR2 sequences are LNHDA and SQIVND (reference sequence). The CDR3 has 13 residues. CDR3 loop: CASSIVAGREQYV. DNA for the CDR3: TGTGCCAGTAGTATAGTTGCGGGGCGCGAGCAGTACGTC.

The J gene is TRBJ2-5, the V gene TRBV5-4, with 15 positions matching TRBD2. V was clipped by 4 bases and J by 5 bases; unmatched bases: 6. CDR1 is SGHNT and CDR2 is YYREEE in the germline V gene (reference sequence). The CDR3 has 16 amino acids. CDR3 in DNA: TGTGCCAGCAGCACCGGGACTAGCGGGAGGCCGGAGACCCAGTACTTC. It translates to CASSTGTSGRPETQYF.

The chain couples TRBV5-1 to TRBJ2-1; the match to TRBD1 covers 8 bases. The J segment lost 2 bases and the V segment lost 4 bases, leaving 5 bases of the junction unmatched. Germline-derived CDR1 and CDR2 are SGHRS and YFSETQ. This CDR3 comprises 15 residues. The CDR3 reads CASSLTGATYNEQFF. As DNA, the CDR3 is TGCGCCAGCAGCCTGACAGGGGCCACCTACAATGAGCAGTTCTTC.

The rearrangement uses TRBV2 and TRBJ2-1; the match to TRBD1 covers 10 bases. Germline values: CDR1 SNHLY, CDR2 FYNNEI. The trim removed 6 bases at V and 4 bases at J, leaving 6 bases unmatched. CDR3 length equals 15 residues. The CDR3 spells CASRGDRGSYNEQFF. The CDR3 DNA reads TGTGCCAGCAGGGGGGACAGGGGTTCGTACAATGAGCAGTTCTTC. Together with reference TRBV2 and TRBJ2-1, the CDR3 gives the full variable domain: EPEVTQTPSHQVTQMGQEVILRCVPISNHLYFYWYRQILGQKVEFLVSFYNNEISEKSEIFDDQFSVERPDGSNFTLKIRSTKLEDSAMYFCASRGDRGSYNEQFFGPGTRLTVL.

The rearrangement joins TRBV2 to TRBJ1-2; D might be TRBD1 (6 bases). V lost 1 base and J 5 bases, leaving 8 bases between the germline ends. The CDR3 contains 13 residues. Germline CDR1 SNHLY, CDR2 FYNNEI. CDR3 sequence reads: CASSEEGTYGYTF. The CDR3 coding sequence is TGTGCCAGCAGTGAAGAGGGGACATATGGCTACACCTTC.

V is TRBV6-6 and J is TRBJ1-6; no definite D call. The CDR3 runs 15 residues. V was shortened by 0 bases and J by 4 bases, with 7 bases between the two germline ends. CDR1 and CDR2 from the germline V gene are MNHNY and SVGAGI (reference sequence). The CDR3 protein is CASSYSQRYNSPLHF. The CDR3 DNA reads as TGTGCCAGCAGTTACTCACAGCGGTATAATTCACCCCTCCACTTT.

The chain couples TRBV19 to TRBJ1-5, with D tentatively TRBD1 (5 bases). Looked up from germline, CDR1 is LNHDA and CDR2 is SQIVND (reference sequence). V was cut by 5 bases and J by 1 base, with 9 bases left in between. The CDR3 length is 14 residues. CDR3 in amino acids: CASSAQGSNQPQHF. In DNA form, the CDR3 reads TGTGCCAGTAGTGCCCAGGGAAGCAATCAGCCCCAGCATTTT.

This clone appeared once. This chain uses TRBV5-1 with TRBJ2-3; TRBD1 matches at 7 bases. The junction had 8 bases not matched to a gene; V was cut back by 4 bases and J by 3 bases. The CDR3 sequence is 15 residues long. Germline values: CDR1 SGHRS, CDR2 YFSETQ. The chain's CDR3 is CASSRQGLGTDTQYF. The CDR3 coding sequence is TGCGCCAGCAGCCGACAGGGCCTTGGGACAGATACGCAGTATTTT.

The chain is built from TRBV30 and TRBJ2-7; D is unresolved. Trimming took off 3 bases at V and 3 bases at J, with 9 bases between the two ends. Germline V lookup: CDR1 GTSNPN, CDR2 SVGIG (reference sequence). The CDR3 is 12 amino acids. CDR3 DNA: TGTGCCTGGAGCCGGGTTGGCTACGAGCAGTACTTC. It codes for CAWSRVGYEQYF.

The rearrangement links TRBV28 to TRBJ2-7, with 9 bases identical to TRBD1. Per the germline V gene, CDR1 is MDHEN and CDR2 is SYDVKM. The CDR3 sequence is 16 residues long. Trimming took 5 bases from V and 3 from J; bases not matched to a gene: 11. The CDR3 spells CASSPQLGTGNYEQYF. The CDR3 nucleotides are TGTGCCAGCAGTCCCCAACTCGGGACAGGGAACTACGAGCAGTACTTC.

The chain uses TRBV28 and TRBJ1-5; 8 nucleotides align to TRBD1. Germline V gene lookup returns CDR1 MDHEN and CDR2 SYDVKM. The CDR3 covers 15 residues. V shed 4 bases, J shed 6 bases, and the junction held 8 bases outside the gene matches. CDR3 sequence (DNA): TGTGCCAGCAGTTACGGACAGGGCACAAGTCAGCCCCAGCATTTT. Its translation is CASSYGQGTSQPQHF.

The chain combines TRBV13 with TRBJ2-7, with 10 bases identical to TRBD2. Looked up from germline, CDR1 is PRHDT and CDR2 is FYEKMQ (reference sequence). V lost 5 bases and J lost 4; bases outside the gene matches: 11. This CDR3 is built from 16 residues. The chain's CDR3 is CASSTGASGRGYEQYF. CDR3 DNA sequence: TGTGCCAGCAGCACGGGGGCTAGCGGGAGAGGGTACGAGCAGTACTTC.

The V call is TRBV7-2, the J call TRBJ2-2; 9 bases map to TRBD2. The trim removed 5 bases at V and 4 bases at J, leaving 14 bases unmatched. This CDR3 has 18 residues. Germline V CDR1 and CDR2: SGHTA, FQGNSA. CDR3 nucleotides: TGTGCCAGCAGCCTAGTGGGCCCTAGCGGGATTATCACCGGGGAGCTGTTTTTT. Its translation is CASSLVGPSGIITGELFF.

This clone was seen more than once but under ten times. This chain's CDR3 is CASSLESGRNTGELFF. CDR3 DNA sequence: TGTGCCAGCAGCTTAGAGAGCGGGAGGAACACCGGGGAGCTGTTTTTT. The gene calls are TRBV7-2 and TRBJ2-2, with 8 bases matching TRBD2. Germline loops: CDR1 SGHTA, CDR2 FQGNSA. Trimming at V came to 1 base and at J to 1 base, leaving 2 bases not matched to a gene. CDR3 size: 16 residues. The full variable domain, completed using reference TRBV7-2 and TRBJ2-2, is GAGVSQSPSNKVTEKGKDVELRCDPISGHTALYWYRQSLGQGLEFLIYFQGNSAPDKSGLPSDRFSAERTGGSVSTLTIQRTQQEDSAVYLCASSLESGRNTGELFFGEGSRLTVL.

The chain couples TRBV6-2 or TRBV6-3 to TRBJ2-3, with 7 bases that match TRBD2. After removal of 2 bases from V and 6 bases from J, the junction contained 5 bases not matched to a gene. CDR3 size: 14 residues. The germline gives CDR1 MNHEY, CDR2 SVGEGT. For the CDR3, the DNA is TGTGCCAGCAGTTACGGGAGGGTAGTGGATACGCAGTATTTT. Its protein product is CASSYGRVVDTQYF.

This sequence joins TRBV11-2 and TRBJ1-2, with unresolved D. Trimming took off 5 bases at V and 6 bases at J, with 10 bases between the two ends. This CDR3 is 12 amino acids long. Per germline, CDR1 SGHAT and CDR2 FQNNGV. For the CDR3, the DNA is TGTGCCAGCAGCCCGAGGGTAGATGGCTACACCTTC. Its protein is CASSPRVDGYTF.

For the CDR3, the DNA is TGTGCCAGCAGGGGACAGGACGATCAAGCTTTCTTT. Translation gives CASRGQDDQAFF. The V and J genes are TRBV6-5 and TRBJ1-1, with 8 positions matching TRBD1. CDR3 size: 12 residues. The V gene's germline CDR1 is MNHEY and CDR2 SVGAGI. V gave up 6 bases and J gave up 9 bases; unmatched junction bases: 6.